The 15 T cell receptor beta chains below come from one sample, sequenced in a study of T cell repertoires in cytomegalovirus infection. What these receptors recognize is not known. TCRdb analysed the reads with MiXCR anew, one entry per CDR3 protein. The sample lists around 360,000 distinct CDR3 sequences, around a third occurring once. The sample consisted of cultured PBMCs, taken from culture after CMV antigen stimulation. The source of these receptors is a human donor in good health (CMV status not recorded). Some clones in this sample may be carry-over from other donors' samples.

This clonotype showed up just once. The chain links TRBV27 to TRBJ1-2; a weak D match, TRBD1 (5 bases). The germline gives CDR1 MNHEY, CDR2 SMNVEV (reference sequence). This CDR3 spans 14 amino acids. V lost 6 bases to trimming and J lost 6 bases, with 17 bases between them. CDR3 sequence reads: CASRSPLAGHGYTF. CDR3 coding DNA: TGTGCCAGCAGGTCCCCCCTAGCGGGACATGGCTACACCTTC.

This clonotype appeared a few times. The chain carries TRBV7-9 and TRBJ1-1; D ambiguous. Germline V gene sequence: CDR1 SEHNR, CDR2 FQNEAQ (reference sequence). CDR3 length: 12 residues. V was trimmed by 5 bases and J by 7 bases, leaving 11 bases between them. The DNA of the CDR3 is TGTGCCAGCAGCCCCCGGGCTGTTGAAGCTTTCTTT. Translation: CASSPRAVEAFF.

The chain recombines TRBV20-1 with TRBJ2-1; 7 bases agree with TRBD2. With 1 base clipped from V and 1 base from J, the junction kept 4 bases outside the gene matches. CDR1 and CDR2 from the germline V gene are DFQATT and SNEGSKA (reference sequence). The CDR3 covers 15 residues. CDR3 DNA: TGCAGTGCTAGAGGTCCTAGCGGTTCCTACAATGAGCAGTTCTTC. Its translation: CSARGPSGSYNEQFF.

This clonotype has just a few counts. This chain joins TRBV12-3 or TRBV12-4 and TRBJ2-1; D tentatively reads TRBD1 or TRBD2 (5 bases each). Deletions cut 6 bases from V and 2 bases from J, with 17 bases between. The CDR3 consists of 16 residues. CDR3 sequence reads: CASSTLGVAAYNEQFF. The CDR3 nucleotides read TGTGCCAGCAGCACGCTGGGGGTAGCAGCCTACAATGAGCAGTTCTTC.

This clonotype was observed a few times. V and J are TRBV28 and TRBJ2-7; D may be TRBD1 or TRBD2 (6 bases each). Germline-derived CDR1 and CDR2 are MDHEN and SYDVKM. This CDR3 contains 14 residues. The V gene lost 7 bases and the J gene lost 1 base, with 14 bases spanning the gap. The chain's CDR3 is CASIGGGTSYEQYF. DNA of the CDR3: TGTGCCAGCATAGGTGGAGGGACATCCTACGAGCAGTACTTC.

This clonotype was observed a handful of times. In nucleotides, the CDR3 is TGTGCCAGCACGCCAGTGGGACTAGCTTCCGGGCAGAATGAGCAGTTCTTC. Its protein product is CASTPVGLASGQNEQFF. The chain is built from TRBV7-2 and TRBJ2-1; 9 bases line up with TRBD2. The length of the CDR3 is 17 residues. In germline, CDR1 is SGHTA, CDR2 FQGNSA. V lost 7 bases, J lost 7 bases, and 17 bases stayed unmatched.

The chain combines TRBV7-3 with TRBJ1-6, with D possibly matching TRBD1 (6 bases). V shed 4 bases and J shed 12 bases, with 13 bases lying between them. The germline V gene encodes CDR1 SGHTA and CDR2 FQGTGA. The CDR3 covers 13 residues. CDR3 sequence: CASSSRGGEPLHF. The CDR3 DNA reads TGTGCCAGCAGCTCCAGGGGTGGAGAACCCCTCCACTTT.

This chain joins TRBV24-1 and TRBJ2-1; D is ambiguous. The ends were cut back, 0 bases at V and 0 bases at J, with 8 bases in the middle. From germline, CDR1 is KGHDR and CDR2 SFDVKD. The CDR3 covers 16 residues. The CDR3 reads CATSDLGWSSYNEQFF. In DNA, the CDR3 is TGTGCCACCAGTGATTTGGGGTGGTCCTCCTACAATGAGCAGTTCTTC.

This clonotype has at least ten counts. This chain's CDR3 is CASSLATGGYNEQFF. DNA for the CDR3: TGTGCCAGCAGCTTAGCGACGGGAGGCTACAATGAGCAGTTCTTC. The rearrangement links TRBV7-2 to TRBJ2-1, with TRBD2 matching over 7 bases. From germline, CDR1 is SGHTA and CDR2 FQGNSA. The CDR3 contains 15 residues. The junction had 2 bases not matched to a gene; V was cut back by 0 bases and J by 3 bases.

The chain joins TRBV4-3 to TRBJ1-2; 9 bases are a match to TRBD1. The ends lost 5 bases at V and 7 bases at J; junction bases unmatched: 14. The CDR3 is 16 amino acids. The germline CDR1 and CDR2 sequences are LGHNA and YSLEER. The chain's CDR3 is CASSSSSGTGSSGYTF. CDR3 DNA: TGCGCCAGCAGCTCCTCATCCGGGACAGGGAGCTCTGGCTACACCTTC.

The CDR3 DNA reads as TGTGCCATCGGGCGGGGGGCGGAGGGCTACACCTTC. Amino acid sequence: CAIGRGAEGYTF. This chain uses TRBV10-3 with TRBJ1-2; possibly TRBD1 for D (6 bases). The CDR3 has 12 amino acids. The germline gives CDR1 ENHRY, CDR2 SYGVKD. Trimming shortened V by 8 bases and J by 8 bases, and 15 bases separated the two germline ends.

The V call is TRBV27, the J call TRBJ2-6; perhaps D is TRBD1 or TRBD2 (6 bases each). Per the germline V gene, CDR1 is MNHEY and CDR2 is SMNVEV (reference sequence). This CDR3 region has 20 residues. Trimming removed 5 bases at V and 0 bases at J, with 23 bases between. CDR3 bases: TGTGCCAGCAGTCGCCTAGGCAAGGGGGGTGAGAGCTCTGGGGCCAACGTCCTGACTTTC. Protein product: CASSRLGKGGESSGANVLTF.

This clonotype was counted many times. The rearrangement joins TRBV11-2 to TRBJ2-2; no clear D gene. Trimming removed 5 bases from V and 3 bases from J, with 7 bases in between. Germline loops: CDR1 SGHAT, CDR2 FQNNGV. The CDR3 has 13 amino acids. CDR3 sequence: CASSPVYTGELFF. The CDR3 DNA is TGTGCCAGCAGCCCGGTTTACACCGGGGAGCTGTTTTTT.

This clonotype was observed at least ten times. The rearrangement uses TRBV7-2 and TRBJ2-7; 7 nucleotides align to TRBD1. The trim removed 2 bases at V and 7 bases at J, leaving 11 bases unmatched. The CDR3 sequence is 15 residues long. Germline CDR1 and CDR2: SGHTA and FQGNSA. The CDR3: CASSLPRQGWGEQYF. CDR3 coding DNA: TGTGCCAGCAGCTTACCCCGACAGGGCTGGGGAGAGCAGTACTTC.

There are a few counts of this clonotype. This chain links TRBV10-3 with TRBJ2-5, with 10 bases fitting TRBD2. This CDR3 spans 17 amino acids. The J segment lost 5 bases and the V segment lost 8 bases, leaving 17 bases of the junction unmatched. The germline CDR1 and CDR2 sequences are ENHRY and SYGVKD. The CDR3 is CAIQQGTSAQGRETQYF. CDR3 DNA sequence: TGTGCCATCCAGCAAGGGACTAGCGCCCAGGGGCGGGAGACCCAGTACTTC.